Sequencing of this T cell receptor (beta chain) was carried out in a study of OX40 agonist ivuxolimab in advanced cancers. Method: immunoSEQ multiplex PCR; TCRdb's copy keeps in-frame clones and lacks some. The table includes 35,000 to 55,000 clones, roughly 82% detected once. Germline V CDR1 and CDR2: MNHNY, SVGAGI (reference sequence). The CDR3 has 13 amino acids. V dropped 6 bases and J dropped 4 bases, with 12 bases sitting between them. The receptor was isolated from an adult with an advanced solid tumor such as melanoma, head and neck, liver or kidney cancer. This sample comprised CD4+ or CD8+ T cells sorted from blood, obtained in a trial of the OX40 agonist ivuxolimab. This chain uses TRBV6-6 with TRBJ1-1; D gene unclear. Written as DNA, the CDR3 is TGTGCCAGCAGGCCGGGTAAAGGCACTGAAGCTTTCTTT. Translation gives CASRPGKGTEAFF.